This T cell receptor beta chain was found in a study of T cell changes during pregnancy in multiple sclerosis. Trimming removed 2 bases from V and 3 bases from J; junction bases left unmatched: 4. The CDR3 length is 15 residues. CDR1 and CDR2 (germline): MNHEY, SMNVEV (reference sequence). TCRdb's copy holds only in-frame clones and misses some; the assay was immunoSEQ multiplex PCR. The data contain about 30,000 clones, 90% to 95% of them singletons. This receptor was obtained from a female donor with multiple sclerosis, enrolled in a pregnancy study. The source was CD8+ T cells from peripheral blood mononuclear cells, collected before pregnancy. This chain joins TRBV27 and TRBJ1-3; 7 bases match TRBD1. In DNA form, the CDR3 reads TGTGCCAGCAGTTTAACAGGGGATTTTGGAAACACCATATATTTT. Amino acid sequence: CASSLTGDFGNTIYF.